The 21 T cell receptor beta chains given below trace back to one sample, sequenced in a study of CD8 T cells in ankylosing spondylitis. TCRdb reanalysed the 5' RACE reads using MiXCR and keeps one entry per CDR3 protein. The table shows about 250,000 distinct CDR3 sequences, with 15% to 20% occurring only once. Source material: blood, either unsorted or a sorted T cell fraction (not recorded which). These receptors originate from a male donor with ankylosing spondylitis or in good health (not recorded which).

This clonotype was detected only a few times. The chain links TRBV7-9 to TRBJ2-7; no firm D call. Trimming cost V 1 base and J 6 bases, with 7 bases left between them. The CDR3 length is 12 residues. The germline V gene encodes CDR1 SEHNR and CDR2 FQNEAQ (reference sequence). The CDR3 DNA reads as TGTGCCAGCAGCTTAGAGCGCAGCGAGCAGTACTTC. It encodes CASSLERSEQYF.

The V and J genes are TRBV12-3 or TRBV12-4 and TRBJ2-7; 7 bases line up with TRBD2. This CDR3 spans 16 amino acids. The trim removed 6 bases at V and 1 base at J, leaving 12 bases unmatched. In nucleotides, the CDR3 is TGTGCCAGCAGCGTCGGCGGGAGTTATATTTCCTACGAGCAGTACTTC. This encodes CASSVGGSYISYEQYF.

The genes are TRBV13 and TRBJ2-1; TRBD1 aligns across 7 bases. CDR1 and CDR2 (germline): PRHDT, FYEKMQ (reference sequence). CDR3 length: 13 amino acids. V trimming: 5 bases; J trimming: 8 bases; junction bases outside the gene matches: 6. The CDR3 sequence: CASSRTGVDEQFF. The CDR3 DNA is TGTGCCAGCAGCCGCACAGGGGTCGATGAGCAGTTCTTC.

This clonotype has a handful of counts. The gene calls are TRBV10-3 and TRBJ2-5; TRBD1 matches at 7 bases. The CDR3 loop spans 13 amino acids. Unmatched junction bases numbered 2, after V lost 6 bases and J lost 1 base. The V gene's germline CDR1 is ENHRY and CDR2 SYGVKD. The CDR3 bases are TGTGCCATCAGCCGGGACAGCCAAGAGACCCAGTACTTC. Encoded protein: CAISRDSQETQYF.

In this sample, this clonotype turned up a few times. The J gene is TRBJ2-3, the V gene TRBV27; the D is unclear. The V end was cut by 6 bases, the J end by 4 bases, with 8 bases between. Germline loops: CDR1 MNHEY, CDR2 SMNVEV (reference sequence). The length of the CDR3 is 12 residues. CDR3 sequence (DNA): TGTGCCAGCAGCCCGCAGGCAGATACGCAGTATTTT. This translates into CASSPQADTQYF.

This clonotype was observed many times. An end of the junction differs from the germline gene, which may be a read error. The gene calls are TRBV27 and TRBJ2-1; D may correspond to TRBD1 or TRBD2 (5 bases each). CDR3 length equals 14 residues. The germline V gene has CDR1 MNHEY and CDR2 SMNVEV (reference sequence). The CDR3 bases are TGCGCCAGCAGCTTGGGGGACTCCTACAATGAGCAGTTCTTC. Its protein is CASSLGDSYNEQFF.

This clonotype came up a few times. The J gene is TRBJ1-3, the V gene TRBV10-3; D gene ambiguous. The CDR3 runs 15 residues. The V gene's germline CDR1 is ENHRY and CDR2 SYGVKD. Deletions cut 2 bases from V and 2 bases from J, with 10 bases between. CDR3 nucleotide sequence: TGTGCCATCAGTGAGGGCCCCTGGGCTGGAAACACCATATATTTT. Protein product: CAISEGPWAGNTIYF.

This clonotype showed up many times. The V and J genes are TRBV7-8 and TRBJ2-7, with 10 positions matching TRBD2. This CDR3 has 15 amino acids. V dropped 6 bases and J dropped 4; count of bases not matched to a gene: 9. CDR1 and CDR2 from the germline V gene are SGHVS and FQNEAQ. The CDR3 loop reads CASRHAVAGGYEQYF. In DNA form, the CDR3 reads TGTGCCAGCAGGCACGCGGTAGCGGGAGGTTACGAGCAGTACTTC.

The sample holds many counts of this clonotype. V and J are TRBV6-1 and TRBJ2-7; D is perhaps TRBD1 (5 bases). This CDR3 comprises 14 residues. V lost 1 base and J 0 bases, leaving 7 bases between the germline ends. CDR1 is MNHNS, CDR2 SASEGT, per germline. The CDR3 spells CASSEGGNSYEQYF. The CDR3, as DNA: TGTGCCAGCAGTGAAGGGGGCAACTCCTACGAGCAGTACTTC.

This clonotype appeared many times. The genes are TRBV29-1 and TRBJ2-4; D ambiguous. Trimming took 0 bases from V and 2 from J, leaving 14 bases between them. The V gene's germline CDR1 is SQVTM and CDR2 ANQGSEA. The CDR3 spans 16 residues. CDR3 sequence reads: CSVEDWEATSKNIQYF. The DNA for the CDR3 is TGCAGCGTTGAAGATTGGGAAGCGACTTCCAAAAACATTCAGTACTTC.

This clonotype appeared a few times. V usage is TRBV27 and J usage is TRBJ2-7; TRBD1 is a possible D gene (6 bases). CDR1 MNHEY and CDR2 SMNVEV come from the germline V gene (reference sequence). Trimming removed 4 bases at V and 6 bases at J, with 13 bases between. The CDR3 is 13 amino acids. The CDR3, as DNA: TGTGCCAGCAGTTCCACACAGGGCACCGAGCAGTACTTC. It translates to CASSSTQGTEQYF.

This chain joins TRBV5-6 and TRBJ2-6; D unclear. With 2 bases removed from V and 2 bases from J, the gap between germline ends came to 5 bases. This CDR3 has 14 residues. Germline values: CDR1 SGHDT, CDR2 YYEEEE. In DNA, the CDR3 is TGTGCCAGCAGCTTCGGCACTGGGGCCAACGTCCTGACTTTC. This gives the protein CASSFGTGANVLTF.

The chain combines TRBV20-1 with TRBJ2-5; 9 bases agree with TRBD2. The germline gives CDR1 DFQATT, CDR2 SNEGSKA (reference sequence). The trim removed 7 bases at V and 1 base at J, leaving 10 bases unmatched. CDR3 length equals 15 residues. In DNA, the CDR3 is TGCAGTGGGTCTAGCGGGGATAAGGTCCAAGAGACCCAGTACTTC. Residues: CSGSSGDKVQETQYF.

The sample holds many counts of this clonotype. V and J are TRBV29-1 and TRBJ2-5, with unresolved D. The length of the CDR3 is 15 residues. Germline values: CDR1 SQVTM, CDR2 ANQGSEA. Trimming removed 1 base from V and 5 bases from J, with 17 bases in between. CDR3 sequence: CSVEVAIHEKETQYF. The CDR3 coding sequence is TGCAGCGTTGAAGTCGCGATACACGAAAAGGAGACCCAGTACTTC.

The CDR3 DNA reads TGTGCCAGCAGCTCCCCAGATAGCAATCAGCCCCAGCATTTT. Translation gives CASSSPDSNQPQHF. The chain couples TRBV7-9 to TRBJ1-5; D remains unclear. The V end was cut by 4 bases, the J end by 0 bases, with 7 bases between. The CDR3 contains 14 residues. The germline gives CDR1 SEHNR, CDR2 FQNEAQ (reference sequence).

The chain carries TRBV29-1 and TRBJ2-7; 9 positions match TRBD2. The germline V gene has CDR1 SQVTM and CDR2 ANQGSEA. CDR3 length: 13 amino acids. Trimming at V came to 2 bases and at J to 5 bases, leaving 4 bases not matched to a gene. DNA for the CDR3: TGCAGCGTTGAACTAGCGGGACACGACGAGCAGTACTTC. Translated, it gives CSVELAGHDEQYF.

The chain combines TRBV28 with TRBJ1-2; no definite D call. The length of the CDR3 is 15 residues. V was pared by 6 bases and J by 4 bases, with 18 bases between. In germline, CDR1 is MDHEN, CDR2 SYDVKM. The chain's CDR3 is CASRQRSEYTYGYTF. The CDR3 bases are TGTGCCAGCAGACAACGCTCAGAATACACCTATGGCTACACCTTC.

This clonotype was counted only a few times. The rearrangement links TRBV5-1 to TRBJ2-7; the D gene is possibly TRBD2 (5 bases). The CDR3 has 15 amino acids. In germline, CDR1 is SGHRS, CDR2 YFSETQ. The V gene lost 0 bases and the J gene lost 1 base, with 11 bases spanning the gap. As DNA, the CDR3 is TGCGCCAGCAGCTTGGAAGAGGGCCCATCCTACGAGCAGTACTTC. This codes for CASSLEEGPSYEQYF.

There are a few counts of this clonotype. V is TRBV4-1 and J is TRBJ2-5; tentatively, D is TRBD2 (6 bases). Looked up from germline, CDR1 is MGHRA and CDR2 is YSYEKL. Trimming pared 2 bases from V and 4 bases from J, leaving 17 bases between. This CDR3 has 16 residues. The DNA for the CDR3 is TGCGCCAGCAGCCAATACGCGGGATACTCCGGAGAGACCCAGTACTTC. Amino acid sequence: CASSQYAGYSGETQYF.

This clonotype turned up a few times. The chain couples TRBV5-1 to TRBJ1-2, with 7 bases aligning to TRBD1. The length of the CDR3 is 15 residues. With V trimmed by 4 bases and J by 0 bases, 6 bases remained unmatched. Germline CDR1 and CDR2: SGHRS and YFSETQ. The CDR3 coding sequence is TGCGCCAGCAGCATCGACAGGGCCACTAACTATGGCTACACCTTC. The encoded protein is CASSIDRATNYGYTF.

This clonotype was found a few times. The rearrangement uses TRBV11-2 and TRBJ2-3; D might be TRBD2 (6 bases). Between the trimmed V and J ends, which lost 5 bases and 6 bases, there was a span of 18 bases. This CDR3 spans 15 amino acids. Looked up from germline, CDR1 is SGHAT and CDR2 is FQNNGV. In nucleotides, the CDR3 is TGTGCCAGCAGCCCGGGACTGGAGGTGGGGGATACGCAGTATTTT. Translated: CASSPGLEVGDTQYF.